This T cell receptor beta chain appears in the sequencing data of a study of blood T cells in healthy people across ages. The CDR3 sequence is 14 residues long. CDR1 is MNHEY, CDR2 SVGAGI, per germline. A sample-barcoded 5' primer and a J-beta primer mix were used in a second PCR of roughly 7 to 11 cycles. TCRdb processed the 5' RACE reads anew with MiXCR; each CDR3 protein has one entry. The data contain about 780,000 distinct CDR3 sequences, roughly 24% of them seen just once; the ten biggest clones take up approximately 2.9%. This sample was also put to use in a study of T cells of mothers and their children.

The chain recombines TRBV6-5 with TRBJ2-5, with 7 bases aligning to TRBD1. The DNA end is more similar to TRBJ2-7, so the J call may be wrong. This TCR came from a boy aged 10-17 years in good health. Sequenced: blood. The CDR3 sequence is CASSYSRRGYEQYF. In DNA, the CDR3 is TGTGCCAGCAGTTACTCGCGCAGGGGGTACGAGCAGTACTTC.